The clone carrying this T cell receptor (beta chain) has a handful of counts. Antigen specificity is unknown. These data originate in a study of blood T cells in healthy people across ages. The germline V gene encodes CDR1 DFQATT and CDR2 SNEGSKA (reference sequence). The CDR3 runs to 13 residues. V dropped 3 bases and J dropped 4 bases, with 9 bases sitting between them. Sample-barcoded 5' priming and a J-beta primer mix drove a second PCR of about 7 to 11 cycles. MiXCR was run by TCRdb on the 5' RACE reads, yielding one entry per CDR3 protein. The top ten clones hold 18% of a sample with over a million distinct CDR3 sequences, under 45% of them seen once. Whole-study results and caveats: The recorded TCR beta diversity per million T cells decreased in a roughly linear manner with age.

Sequencing was performed on blood. This receptor was obtained from a woman aged 55-69 years in good health. The V call is TRBV20-1, the J call TRBJ1-4; D not resolved. The CDR3 protein is CSASPGINEKLFF. CDR3 in DNA: TGCAGTGCTAGTCCGGGGATTAATGAAAAACTGTTTTTT.